The 28 T cell receptor beta chains below all came from one sample that was sequenced in a study of blood T cell repertoires in COVID-19. The protocol was immunoSEQ multiplex PCR, while the TCRdb copy is restricted to in-frame clones and leaves out a portion. The repertoire holds about 240,000 clones, with around 87% as singletons. What was sequenced was PBMCs or T cells enriched from blood (not recorded which). The receptors were sampled from a woman aged 40-49 years with acute COVID-19.

The chain uses TRBV6-5 and TRBJ2-1; TRBD2 agrees at 7 bases. V dropped 3 bases and J dropped 5; count of bases not matched to a gene: 7. This CDR3 has 15 amino acids. Per the germline V gene, CDR1 is MNHEY and CDR2 is SVGAGI. The CDR3 coding sequence is TGTGCCAGCAGTTATAGGGCTAGCGGCCACAATGAGCAGTTCTTC. Translating it yields CASSYRASGHNEQFF.

The genes are TRBV2 and TRBJ2-2; 7 bases map to TRBD1. CDR3 length equals 13 residues. Germline trimming cut 8 bases from V and 7 bases from J; bases unmatched to any gene: 7. Germline CDR1 reads SNHLY; CDR2 reads FYNNEI. The CDR3 loop reads CASAPTGVGELFF. The DNA for the CDR3 is TGTGCCAGCGCTCCCACAGGGGTCGGGGAGCTGTTTTTT.

The V and J genes are TRBV24-1 and TRBJ2-2; 10 nucleotides match TRBD1. J lost 2 bases, V lost 3 bases, and 11 bases had no gene match. CDR3 length: 19 residues. Per the germline V gene, CDR1 is KGHDR and CDR2 is SFDVKD. CDR3 in DNA: TGTGCCACCAGTGATCCGCCGGGACAGGGGTCCAGTAACACCGGGGAGCTGTTTTTT. Translated, it gives CATSDPPGQGSSNTGELFF.

This clone was observed a single time. The J gene is TRBJ2-2, the V gene TRBV12-5; D perhaps matches TRBD2 (5 bases). The CDR3 loop spans 16 amino acids. Germline loops: CDR1 LGHNT, CDR2 FRNRAP. The V end was cut by 5 bases, the J end by 3 bases, with 16 bases between. This chain's CDR3 is CASGPGLTMYTGELFF. The CDR3 nucleotides read TGTGCTAGTGGTCCCGGACTGACTATGTACACCGGGGAGCTGTTTTTT.

V gene TRBV7-3 combines with J gene TRBJ2-2; 7 bases line up with TRBD1. V trimming: 5 bases; J trimming: 3 bases; junction bases outside the gene matches: 6. CDR1 SGHTA and CDR2 FQGTGA come from the germline V gene. This CDR3 comprises 15 residues. CDR3 DNA: TGTGCCAGCAGCCTTAGGGACAGCGACACCGGGGAGCTGTTTTTT. This sequence encodes CASSLRDSDTGELFF.

This chain joins TRBV6-1 and TRBJ2-1; no clear D gene. This CDR3 contains 12 residues. The V gene lost 0 bases and the J gene lost 7 bases, with 4 bases spanning the gap. From germline, CDR1 is MNHNS and CDR2 SASEGT. The CDR3 sequence: CASSEARNEQFF. CDR3 nucleotide sequence: TGTGCCAGCAGTGAAGCGCGGAATGAGCAGTTCTTC.

The table lists this clone with a count of one. This sequence joins TRBV5-5 and TRBJ2-7; D ambiguous. V was cut by 1 base and J by 3 bases, with 14 bases left in between. The CDR3 contains 15 residues. Germline assignment: CDR1 SGHKS and CDR2 YYEKEE (reference sequence). In nucleotides, the CDR3 is TGTGCCAGCAGCTTGAGTTCCGGTAACCTCTACGAGCAGTACTTC. This sequence encodes CASSLSSGNLYEQYF.

This clone was seen a single time. The chain recombines TRBV5-1 with TRBJ2-7; 7 bases fit TRBD1. CDR3 length equals 14 residues. Trimming took 7 bases from V and 5 from J; bases not matched to a gene: 12. The germline V gene encodes CDR1 SGHRS and CDR2 YFSETQ. CDR3 in amino acids: CASGHGTVSHEQYF. The CDR3 DNA is TGCGCCAGCGGACACGGGACAGTTTCCCACGAGCAGTACTTC.

The chain joins TRBV18 to TRBJ2-2, with D possibly TRBD1 on 6 matching bases. Looked up from germline, CDR1 is KGHSH and CDR2 is LQKENI. V was shortened by 4 bases and J by 1 base, with 13 bases between the two germline ends. CDR3 length: 16 residues. CDR3 bases: TGTGCCAGCTCACATGCCGGGACACAGAACACCGGGGAGCTGTTTTTT. Translating gives CASSHAGTQNTGELFF. Using reference TRBV18 and TRBJ2-2 for the parts outside the CDR3, the full variable domain is NAGVMQNPRHLVRRRGQEARLRCSPMKGHSHVYWYRQLPEEGLKFMVYLQKENIIDESGMPKERFSAEFPKEGPSILRIQQVVRGDSAAYFCASSHAGTQNTGELFFGEGSRLTVL.

This chain connects TRBV2 to TRBJ2-7; the D gene is possibly TRBD1 (6 bases). The germline V and J ends were trimmed by 6 bases and 3 bases, with 15 bases remaining between them. Per germline, CDR1 SNHLY and CDR2 FYNNEI. The CDR3 contains 14 residues. CDR3 loop: CASRTHGQSYEQYF. The DNA of the CDR3 is TGTGCCAGCAGGACTCATGGACAGAGCTACGAGCAGTACTTC. The full variable domain, completed using reference TRBV2 and TRBJ2-7, is EPEVTQTPSHQVTQMGQEVILRCVPISNHLYFYWYRQILGQKVEFLVSFYNNEISEKSEIFDDQFSVERPDGSNFTLKIRSTKLEDSAMYFCASRTHGQSYEQYFGPGTRLTVT.

The chain joins TRBV7-2 to TRBJ1-3, with a possible D match to TRBD1 (5 bases). V lost 5 bases and J lost 8, with 10 bases in between. This CDR3 has 12 residues. Germline assignment: CDR1 SGHTA and CDR2 FQGNSA. The CDR3 spells CASSLGQYTIYF. The CDR3 coding sequence is TGTGCCAGCAGCCTAGGACAATACACCATATATTTT.

The CDR3 nucleotides are TGTGCCAGCAGCTTATACAGGGAACACGAGCAGTACTTC. Its translation is CASSLYREHEQYF. This chain connects TRBV7-6 to TRBJ2-7, with a weak D call TRBD1 (6 bases). Germline V lookup: CDR1 SGHVS, CDR2 FNYEAQ. There are 13 residues in the CDR3. Trimming removed 2 bases from V and 5 bases from J, with 10 bases in between.

This sequence joins TRBV9 and TRBJ2-1; weak D call: TRBD2 (5 bases). CDR1 SGDLS and CDR2 YYNGEE come from the germline V gene. This CDR3 is 15 amino acids long. Trimming pared 3 bases from V and 4 bases from J, leaving 14 bases between. The CDR3 bases are TGTGCCAGCAGCGGCGACTATGGGAATTACAATGAGCAGTTCTTC. Translation: CASSGDYGNYNEQFF.

This clone was counted only a few times. The chain carries TRBV7-2 and TRBJ1-6; D gene unclear. The germline gives CDR1 SGHTA, CDR2 FQGNSA. The CDR3 extends over 14 amino acids. Trimming took 7 bases from V and 14 from J, leaving 21 bases between them. The CDR3 here is CASTPSGGPRALHF. The CDR3 DNA sequence: TGTGCCAGCACCCCCTCTGGAGGCCCAAGGGCCCTCCACTTT.

The chain couples TRBV29-1 to TRBJ1-1, with a tentative D call TRBD1 (6 bases). Germline values: CDR1 SQVTM, CDR2 ANQGSEA. V gave up 7 bases and J gave up 1 base, with 13 bases separating them. The CDR3 length is 13 residues. The DNA for the CDR3 is TGCAGCGCAGGACAGAACAAGAACACTGAAGCTTTCTTT. Protein: CSAGQNKNTEAFF.

The V call is TRBV30, the J call TRBJ2-7; no definite D call. Germline V gene data show CDR1 as GTSNPN and CDR2 as SVGIG (reference sequence). V gave up 5 bases and J gave up 6 bases, with 11 bases separating them. The CDR3 length is 11 residues. The CDR3 DNA is TGTGCCTGGGGCTCGTTCTCCGAGCAGTACTTC. It is translated as CAWGSFSEQYF.

This chain uses TRBV11-2 with TRBJ2-1, with D possibly TRBD1 on 6 matching bases. Germline values: CDR1 SGHAT, CDR2 FQNNGV. The CDR3 consists of 14 residues. V shed 2 bases and J shed 7 bases, with 12 bases lying between them. The DNA for the CDR3 is TGTGCCAGCAGCTTAAATAGACAGGTTAATGAGCAGTTCTTC. This encodes CASSLNRQVNEQFF.

The CDR3 reads CASRGAAPNYGYTF. DNA of the CDR3: TGTGCCAGCAGAGGGGCAGCTCCTAACTATGGCTACACCTTC. The rearrangement joins TRBV6-5 to TRBJ1-2; possible D gene TRBD1, 5 bases. CDR3 size: 14 residues. Germline CDR1 and CDR2: MNHEY and SVGAGI. Trimming pared 6 bases from V and 0 bases from J, leaving 11 bases between.

The chain has TRBV6-5 and TRBJ2-7; D uncertain. Trimming removed 10 bases at V and 6 bases at J, with 13 bases between. The V gene's germline CDR1 is MNHEY and CDR2 SVGAGI. The CDR3 spans 11 residues. The CDR3 loop is CATAPGFEQYF. CDR3 DNA: TGTGCCACCGCCCCCGGGTTCGAGCAGTACTTC.

The chain is built from TRBV11-2 and TRBJ1-1; D perhaps matches TRBD1 (6 bases). The CDR3 is made up of 15 amino acids. Trimming cost V 5 bases and J 4 bases, with 17 bases left between them. CDR1 and CDR2 (germline): SGHAT, FQNNGV. The CDR3 DNA reads as TGTGCCAGCAGCGCAAGGGGGGCGGGAGCCACTGAAGCTTTCTTT. Its translation is CASSARGAGATEAFF.

The V call is TRBV5-1, the J call TRBJ2-2; 9 bases fit TRBD2. This CDR3 region has 19 residues. The junction had 13 bases not matched to a gene; V was cut back by 4 bases and J by 0 bases. CDR1 and CDR2 (germline): SGHRS, YFSETQ. The CDR3 spells CASSAHIIGLATNTGELFF. For the CDR3, the DNA is TGCGCCAGCAGCGCCCATATCATAGGACTAGCGACGAACACCGGGGAGCTGTTTTTT.

The chain has TRBV27 and TRBJ1-4; D call uncertain. The CDR3 consists of 13 residues. Trimming shortened V by 3 bases and J by 8 bases, and 10 bases separated the two germline ends. The germline CDR1 and CDR2 sequences are MNHEY and SMNVEV (reference sequence). As DNA, the CDR3 is TGTGCCAGCAGTTTTTGGGCTGAGGAAAAACTGTTTTTT. This codes for CASSFWAEEKLFF.

The chain employs TRBV7-3 and TRBJ2-7; D is unclear. The ends were cut back, 6 bases at V and 0 bases at J, with 9 bases in the middle. CDR1 SGHTA and CDR2 FQGTGA come from the germline V gene. The CDR3 runs 13 residues. CDR3 in amino acids: CASSYDNSYEQYF. The CDR3 bases are TGTGCCAGCAGTTACGACAACTCCTACGAGCAGTACTTC. Using reference TRBV7-3 and TRBJ2-7 for the parts outside the CDR3, the full variable domain is GAGVSQTPSNKVTEKGKYVELRCDPISGHTALYWYRQSLGQGPEFLIYFQGTGAADDSGLPNDRFFAVRPEGSVSTLKIQRTERGDSAVYLCASSYDNSYEQYFGPGTRLTVT.

CDR3 nucleotide sequence: TGCGCCAGCAGCTGGACAGGGGGTCCCTTGAACACTGAAGCTTTCTTT. Protein product: CASSWTGGPLNTEAFF. The chain combines TRBV5-1 with TRBJ1-1, with TRBD1 identical over 10 bases. The germline V gene has CDR1 SGHRS and CDR2 YFSETQ. Unmatched junction bases numbered 5, after V lost 3 bases and J lost 0 bases. The CDR3 length is 16 residues.

The rearrangement uses TRBV7-3 and TRBJ2-1; D is perhaps TRBD2 (5 bases). Germline V gene lookup returns CDR1 SGHTA and CDR2 FQGTGA. Trimming pared 7 bases from V and 9 bases from J, leaving 13 bases between. There are 12 residues in the CDR3. Written as DNA, the CDR3 is TGTGCCAGCAATCTCGGGGTTGGTGAGCAGTTCTTC. Amino acid sequence: CASNLGVGEQFF.

The chain couples TRBV19 to TRBJ2-3, with TRBD2 matching 8 bases. CDR1 is LNHDA, CDR2 SQIVND, per germline (reference sequence). The junction had 15 bases not matched to a gene; V was cut back by 5 bases and J by 5 bases. The CDR3 is 17 amino acids. The CDR3 here is CASSPHPQRERRDTQYF. In DNA form, the CDR3 reads TGTGCCAGTAGTCCCCATCCCCAGCGGGAGAGGAGAGATACGCAGTATTTT.

V gene TRBV20-1 combines with J gene TRBJ2-1; tentative D call: TRBD1 (6 bases). V was shortened by 3 bases and J by 4 bases, with 13 bases between the two germline ends. Germline V gene lookup returns CDR1 DFQATT and CDR2 SNEGSKA (reference sequence). The CDR3 length is 14 residues. CDR3 DNA: TGCAGTGCTAGTCGGCAGGGGCTTTACAATGAGCAGTTCTTC. It is translated as CSASRQGLYNEQFF.

The V and J genes are TRBV4-2 and TRBJ2-1; 8 bases fit TRBD2. From germline, CDR1 is LGHNA and CDR2 YNFKEQ. The CDR3 totals 17 residues. Unmatched junction bases numbered 11, after V lost 2 bases and J lost 5 bases. CDR3 in amino acids: CASSQTPSGLIHNEQFF. The CDR3 DNA is TGTGCCAGCAGCCAAACCCCTAGCGGGCTCATCCACAATGAGCAGTTCTTC.